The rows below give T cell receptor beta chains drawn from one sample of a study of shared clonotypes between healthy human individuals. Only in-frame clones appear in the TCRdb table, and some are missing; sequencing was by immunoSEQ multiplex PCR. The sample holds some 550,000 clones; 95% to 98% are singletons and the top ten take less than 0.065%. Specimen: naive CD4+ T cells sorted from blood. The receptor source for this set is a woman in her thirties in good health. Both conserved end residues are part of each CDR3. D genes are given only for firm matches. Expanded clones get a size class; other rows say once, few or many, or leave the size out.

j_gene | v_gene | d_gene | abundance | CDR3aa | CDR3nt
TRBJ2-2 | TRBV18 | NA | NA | CASSPSRNTGELFF | TGTGCCAGCTCACCCTCTAGGAACACCGGGGAGCTGTTTTTT
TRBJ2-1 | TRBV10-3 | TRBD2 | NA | CAISVQTSGSGGEQFF | TGTGCCATCAGTGTCCAGACTAGCGGGAGTGGGGGTGAGCAGTTCTTC
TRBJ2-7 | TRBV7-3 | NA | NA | CASSLWEQGEQYF | TGTGCCAGCAGCTTGTGGGAGCAGGGCGAGCAGTACTTC
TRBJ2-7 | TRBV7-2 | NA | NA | CASSSGRNSYEQYF | TGTGCCAGCAGCTCGGGACGGAATTCCTACGAGCAGTACTTC
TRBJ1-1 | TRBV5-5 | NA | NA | CASRGGARIEAFF | TGTGCCAGCAGAGGGGGGGCGCGGATTGAAGCTTTCTTT
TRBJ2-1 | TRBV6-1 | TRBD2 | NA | CASSEWEGLAGKNEQFF | TGTGCCAGCAGTGAATGGGAGGGACTAGCGGGAAAGAATGAGCAGTTCTTC
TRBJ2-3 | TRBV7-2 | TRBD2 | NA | CASSLGSGRATDTQYF | TGTGCCAGCAGCTTAGGTAGCGGGAGGGCCACAGATACGCAGTATTTT
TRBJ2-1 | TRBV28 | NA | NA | CASSLTDAHEQFF | TGTGCCAGCAGTTTAACGGACGCCCATGAGCAGTTCTTC
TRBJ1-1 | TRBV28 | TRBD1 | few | CASSVPATGLTEAFF | TGTGCCAGCAGCGTCCCCGCGACAGGGCTAACTGAAGCTTTCTTT
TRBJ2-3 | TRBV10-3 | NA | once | CAIKENGLYTQYF | TGTGCCATCAAGGAGAACGGTTTATATACGCAGTATTTT
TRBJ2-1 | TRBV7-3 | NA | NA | CASSSLEGGEQFF | TGTGCCAGCAGCTCCCTCGAGGGCGGTGAGCAGTTCTTC
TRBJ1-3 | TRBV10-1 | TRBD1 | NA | CASSESGTGTSSGNTIYF | TGCGCCAGCAGTGAGTCCGGGACAGGGACAAGCTCTGGAAACACCATATATTTT
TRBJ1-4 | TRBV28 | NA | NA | CASSSGTTNEKLFF | TGTGCCAGCAGTTCCGGTACAACTAATGAAAAACTGTTTTTT
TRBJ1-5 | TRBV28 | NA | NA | CASNSGSRLINQPQHF | TGTGCCAGCAACAGCGGGTCCAGACTCATCAATCAGCCCCAGCATTTT
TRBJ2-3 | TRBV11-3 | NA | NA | CASSPHAGSTGDTQYF | TGTGCCAGCAGTCCTCATGCTGGCTCTACGGGAGATACGCAGTATTTT
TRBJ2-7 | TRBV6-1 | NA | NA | CASTGHYEQYF | TGTGCCAGCACGGGGCACTACGAGCAGTACTTC
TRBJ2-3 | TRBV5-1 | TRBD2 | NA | CASSELAATTDTQYF | TGCGCCAGCAGCGAGCTAGCGGCAACCACAGATACGCAGTATTTT
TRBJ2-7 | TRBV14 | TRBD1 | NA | CASSKRGPGQGAREQYF | TGTGCCAGCTCAAAGAGGGGACCGGGACAGGGGGCGCGGGAGCAGTACTTC
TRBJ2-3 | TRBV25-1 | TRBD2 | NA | CASSTRIGLAGSADTQYF | TGTGCCAGCAGTACCCGGATCGGGCTAGCGGGAAGCGCAGATACGCAGTATTTT
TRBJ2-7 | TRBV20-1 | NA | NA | CSAEQYEQYF | TGCAGTGCTGAACAGTACGAGCAGTACTTC
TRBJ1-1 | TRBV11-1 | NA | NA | CASSRALGEGDRTEAFF | TGTGCCAGCAGCCGTGCCCTGGGTGAGGGGGATAGAACTGAAGCTTTCTTT
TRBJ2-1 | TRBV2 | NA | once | CAAAGTAYNEQFF | TGTGCCGCGGCGGGGACCGCCTACAATGAGCAGTTCTTC
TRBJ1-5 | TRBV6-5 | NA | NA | CASRGLEPQHF | TGTGCCAGCAGGGGGTTGGAGCCCCAGCATTTT
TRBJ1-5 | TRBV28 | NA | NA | CASSLGGPSNQPQHF | TGTGCCAGCAGTTTAGGCGGGCCTAGCAATCAGCCCCAGCATTTT
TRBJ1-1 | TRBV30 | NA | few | CAWSAVTGNTEAFF | TGTGCCTGGAGTGCTGTGACGGGGAACACTGAAGCTTTCTTT
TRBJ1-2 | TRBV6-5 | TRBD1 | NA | CASRRQGNYGYTF | TGTGCCAGCAGGAGACAGGGAAACTATGGCTACACCTTC
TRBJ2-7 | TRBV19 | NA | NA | CASNLRGGYEQYF | TGTGCCAGTAACCTAAGGGGAGGTTACGAGCAGTACTTC
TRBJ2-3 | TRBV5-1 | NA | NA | CASSLVLDTQYF | TGCGCCAGCAGCTTGGTTTTGGATACGCAGTATTTT
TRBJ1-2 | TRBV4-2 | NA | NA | CASSQVKMELGYGYTF | TGTGCCAGCAGCCAAGTTAAAATGGAACTTGGATATGGCTACACCTTC
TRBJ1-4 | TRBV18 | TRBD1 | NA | CASSPWTGGADEKLFF | TGTGCCAGCTCACCCTGGACAGGGGGCGCGGATGAAAAACTGTTTTTT
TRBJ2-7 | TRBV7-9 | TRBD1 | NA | CASSLIGTGDYEQYF | TGTGCCAGCAGCTTAATTGGGACAGGGGATTACGAGCAGTACTTC
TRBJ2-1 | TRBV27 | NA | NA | CASSLEGNEQFF | TGTGCCAGCAGCCTTGAAGGAAATGAGCAGTTCTTC
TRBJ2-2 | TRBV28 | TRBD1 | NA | CASSGDRGRITGELFF | TGTGCTAGCTCTGGGGACAGGGGGCGGATCACCGGGGAGCTGTTTTTT
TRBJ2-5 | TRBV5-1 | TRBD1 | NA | CASSLQGIQETQYF | TGCGCCAGCAGCTTACAGGGGATCCAAGAGACCCAGTACTTC
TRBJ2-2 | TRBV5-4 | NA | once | CASSLGDNVPGELFF | TGTGCCAGCAGCTTGGGGGATAATGTTCCCGGGGAGCTGTTTTTT
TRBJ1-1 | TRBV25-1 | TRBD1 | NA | CASRTEQGQYTEAFF | TGTGCCAGCAGGACCGAACAGGGGCAGTACACTGAAGCTTTCTTT
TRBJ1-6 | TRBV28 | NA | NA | CASGQTLVSPLHF | TGTGCCAGCGGACAGACACTAGTTTCACCCCTCCACTTT
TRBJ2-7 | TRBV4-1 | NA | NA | CASSQDSVGGPAYEQYF | TGCGCCAGCAGCCAAGATAGCGTCGGCGGGCCGGCCTACGAGCAGTACTTC
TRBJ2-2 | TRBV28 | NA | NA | CASSPDLTVIRAPNTGELFF | TGTGCCAGCAGTCCTGATCTGACGGTCATCCGGGCCCCAAACACCGGGGAGCTGTTTTTT
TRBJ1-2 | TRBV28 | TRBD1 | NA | CASSLGQGLGYTF | TGTGCCAGCAGTTTGGGACAGGGTCTCGGCTACACCTTC